This TCR beta chain was captured in a study of CD8 T cells in Susac syndrome. The CDR3 has 17 residues. Germline V lookup: CDR1 LGHDT, CDR2 YNNKEL (reference sequence). V was trimmed by 0 bases and J by 2 bases, leaving 14 bases between them. Reverse transcription of roughly 0.45 to 1 ug RNA was carried out with random hexamers. Coverage of TCR beta CDR3 amplification by immunoSEQ multiplex PCR extended to 54 Vbeta and 13 Jbeta. TCRdb recomputed calls from the immunoSEQ multiplex PCR reads with MiXCR, one row per CDR3 protein. The repertoire holds tens of thousands of distinct CDR3 sequences, with around 94% as singletons.

The receptor was derived from a human donor in good health. The rearrangement joins TRBV3-1 to TRBJ2-1; D is unclear. The sequenced sample consisted of CD8+ T cells from PBMCs. The CDR3 DNA reads TGTGCCAGCAGCCAAGATAAGGCCAGGTCGCCCTACAATGAGCAGTTCTTC. Its translation is CASSQDKARSPYNEQFF.